These 18 T cell receptor beta chains came from one sample sequenced in a study of blood T cell repertoires in COVID-19. Sequenced by immunoSEQ multiplex PCR; TCRdb stores in-frame clones only, minus some. The sample has 200,000 to 250,000 clones; about 87% are singletons. The sequenced sample consisted of PBMCs or T cells enriched from blood (not recorded which). These receptors all stem from a woman in her 30s who had been exposed to COVID-19.

The rearrangement joins TRBV5-1 to TRBJ2-7; 8 nucleotides align to TRBD2. The germline V gene has CDR1 SGHRS and CDR2 YFSETQ. The CDR3 runs 15 residues. V was pared by 0 bases and J by 7 bases, with 9 bases of the junction left unmatched. CDR3 sequence reads: CASSLEVAGGTEQYF. The CDR3 bases are TGCGCCAGCAGCTTGGAGGTGGCGGGGGGTACGGAGCAGTACTTC.

This clone was seen more than once but under ten times. The chain is built from TRBV6-1 and TRBJ1-2; the match to TRBD1 covers 10 bases. The ends lost 6 bases at V and 4 bases at J; junction bases unmatched: 14. Germline V gene data show CDR1 as MNHNS and CDR2 as SASEGT. The CDR3 has 17 amino acids. CDR3: CASSERWTGGFGYGYTF. The CDR3 DNA reads as TGTGCCAGCAGCGAAAGATGGACAGGGGGTTTTGGCTATGGCTACACCTTC.

This clone was observed a single time. The rearrangement links TRBV7-9 to TRBJ1-6; 7 nucleotides match TRBD1. There are 14 residues in the CDR3. Germline CDR1 and CDR2: SEHNR and FQNEAQ (reference sequence). Losses at the gene ends were 2 bases for V and 7 bases for J; bases not matched to a gene: 2. The CDR3 sequence: CASSLTGENSPLHF. The CDR3 bases are TGTGCCAGCAGCTTAACAGGGGAGAATTCACCCCTCCACTTT.

The V call is TRBV4-2, the J call TRBJ2-3; 13 bases are a match to TRBD2. V gave up 1 base and J gave up 4 bases; unmatched junction bases: 5. CDR3 length: 17 amino acids. Germline assignment: CDR1 LGHNA and CDR2 YNFKEQ. The CDR3 loop reads CASSQGTSGSLSDTQYF. CDR3 DNA: TGTGCCAGCAGCCAAGGGACTAGCGGGAGTCTGTCAGATACGCAGTATTTT.

This rearrangement joins TRBV7-9 to TRBJ1-2; 7 bases align to TRBD1. From germline, CDR1 is SEHNR and CDR2 FQNEAQ (reference sequence). The CDR3 runs 13 residues. V lost 5 bases, J lost 3 bases, and 3 bases stayed unmatched. CDR3 in DNA: TGTGCCAGCAGCCTTGACAGGGACTATGGCTACACCTTC. It is translated as CASSLDRDYGYTF.

The V and J genes are TRBV5-1 and TRBJ2-1; a possible D gene is TRBD2 (6 bases). Deletions cut 4 bases from V and 8 bases from J, with 22 bases between. The V gene's germline CDR1 is SGHRS and CDR2 YFSETQ. The CDR3 extends over 16 amino acids. CDR3 loop: CASSPQPVGGTDEQFF. The CDR3 nucleotides read TGCGCCAGCAGCCCGCAGCCCGTGGGGGGTACCGATGAGCAGTTCTTC.

This clone came up once. The V call is TRBV3-1 (or the pseudogene TRBV3-2), the J call TRBJ1-2; 7 nucleotides align to TRBD1. Germline loops: CDR1 LGHDT, CDR2 YNNKEL (reference sequence). The CDR3 totals 14 residues. With 4 bases clipped from V and 1 base from J, the junction kept 3 bases outside the gene matches. CDR3 sequence: CASSLHRGNYGYTF. The CDR3 DNA sequence: TGTGCCAGCAGCCTACACAGGGGTAACTATGGCTACACCTTC.

V usage is TRBV7-2 and J usage is TRBJ1-2; TRBD1 matches at 9 bases. V lost 4 bases and J lost 4; bases outside the gene matches: 4. CDR1 and CDR2 (germline): SGHTA, FQGNSA. The CDR3 has 14 residues. CDR3 sequence (DNA): TGTGCCAGCAGCTCGGGGGACAGGGTCTATGGCTACACCTTC. This sequence encodes CASSSGDRVYGYTF.

Concerning this clone: Compared with germline, one end of the junction differs, possibly owing to a read error. This chain's CDR3 is CASTRGGSSNEQFF. CDR3 sequence (DNA): TGTGCCAGCACGCGCGGAGGCTCCTCCAATGAGCAGTTCTTC. This chain links TRBV27 with TRBJ2-1; D perhaps matches TRBD2 (5 bases). Per the germline V gene, CDR1 is MNHEY and CDR2 is SMNVEV (reference sequence). There are 14 residues in the CDR3.

V is TRBV5-4 and J is TRBJ2-1; 14 bases align to TRBD2. Germline V gene lookup returns CDR1 SGHNT and CDR2 YYREEE (reference sequence). CDR3 length: 18 amino acids. V dropped 3 bases and J dropped 7; count of bases not matched to a gene: 12. The CDR3 nucleotides are TGTGCCAGCAGCTCCCGCCGGCCGACTAGCGGGAGGGGAAATGAGCAGTTCTTC. Its protein product is CASSSRRPTSGRGNEQFF.

This rearrangement joins TRBV11-2 to TRBJ1-6; a possible D gene is TRBD1 (5 bases). The CDR3 covers 18 residues. CDR1 SGHAT and CDR2 FQNNGV come from the germline V gene. The V gene lost 5 bases and the J gene lost 7 bases, with 24 bases spanning the gap. CDR3 sequence: CASSPRSTGTGNNSPLHF. The CDR3 DNA sequence: TGTGCCAGCAGCCCCCGGTCGACCGGGACTGGAAACAATTCACCCCTCCACTTT.

The genes are TRBV2 and TRBJ2-4; 13 bases line up with TRBD2. Germline CDR1 and CDR2: SNHLY and FYNNEI. The CDR3 is 16 amino acids. J gave up 4 bases and V 5 bases, and 5 bases lay outside the gene matches. CDR3 amino acids: CASSRTSGSAKNIQYF. The DNA for the CDR3 is TGTGCCAGCAGTAGGACTAGCGGGAGCGCAAAAAACATTCAGTACTTC.

The rearrangement joins TRBV3-1 (or the pseudogene TRBV3-2) to TRBJ1-2; TRBD1 is a possible D gene (6 bases). Per the germline V gene, CDR1 is LGHDT and CDR2 is YNNKEL (reference sequence). The CDR3 extends over 15 amino acids. The V end was cut by 6 bases, the J end by 2 bases, with 16 bases between. CDR3 in amino acids: CASSPREGGNYGYTF. In DNA form, the CDR3 reads TGTGCCAGCAGTCCGAGGGAGGGGGGGAACTATGGCTACACCTTC.

This chain links TRBV7-9 with TRBJ1-6; 12 nucleotides match TRBD1. CDR3 size: 15 residues. Per germline, CDR1 SEHNR and CDR2 FQNEAQ (reference sequence). Losses at the gene ends were 8 bases for V and 10 bases for J; bases not matched to a gene: 9. The CDR3 here is CASGGQGASGSPLHF. CDR3 nucleotides: TGTGCCAGCGGGGGACAGGGGGCCTCGGGATCACCCCTCCACTTT.

The table lists this clone with a few counts. The chain employs TRBV27 and TRBJ1-5, with 7 bases matching TRBD1. The CDR3 has 19 amino acids. The V segment lost 5 bases and the J segment 0 bases; nucleotides outside the gene matches: 16. The germline V gene has CDR1 MNHEY and CDR2 SMNVEV (reference sequence). CDR3 sequence reads: CASSLTPPGRGVSNQPQHF. CDR3 bases: TGTGCCAGCAGTCTTACCCCGCCCGGCAGGGGGGTTAGCAATCAGCCCCAGCATTTT.

The V gene is TRBV19, the J gene TRBJ1-1; D gene ambiguous. Trimming removed 0 bases at V and 3 bases at J, with 11 bases between. CDR1 and CDR2 from the germline V gene are LNHDA and SQIVND (reference sequence). The CDR3 consists of 15 residues. Here the CDR3 DNA reads TGTGCCAGTAGTATAGATCTGGGAGGGTACACTGAAGCTTTCTTT. It encodes CASSIDLGGYTEAFF.

This rearrangement joins TRBV4-1 to TRBJ2-3, with 10 bases lining up with TRBD2. CDR3 length: 16 residues. Germline CDR1 and CDR2: MGHRA and YSYEKL. Unmatched junction bases numbered 3, after V lost 2 bases and J lost 1 base. CDR3 bases: TGCGCCAGCAGCCAATCCGGACTAGCGGGCACAGATACGCAGTATTTT. This encodes CASSQSGLAGTDTQYF.

This chain joins TRBV27 and TRBJ2-1; 8 bases align to TRBD2. The CDR3 consists of 15 residues. After removal of 4 bases from V and 10 bases from J, the junction contained 12 bases not matched to a gene. CDR1 MNHEY and CDR2 SMNVEV come from the germline V gene (reference sequence). The CDR3 coding sequence is TGTGCCAGCAGTTACCTTATTAGCGGGAAATTAGAGCAGTTCTTC. Residues: CASSYLISGKLEQFF.